This record covers a single T cell receptor beta chain. This clone's antigen is unknown. It has no much larger one-base neighbor in the sample; base qualities were not kept. This record comes from a study of vaccination effects on CD4 cells after COVID-19 (dated by TCRdb to between 2020 and 2023). Turning to the overall study: Across the study, the median time from the second dose to post-vaccine sampling was 72 days (range 14 to 241). The study compared SARS-CoV-2 spike-specific CD4+ TCR repertoires before and after mRNA vaccination in COVID-19 convalescent patients and infection-naive vaccine recipients. Cultures from other donors in the study were sequenced with the Oncomine TCR Beta short-read assay on an Illumina iSeq 100. The full study included approximately nine COVID-19 convalescent patients and several SARS-CoV-2-naive healthy vaccine recipients.

The method behind the library was the immunoSEQ multiplex PCR assay. DNA from the CD4+ T cells that had been cultured and isolated underwent TCR beta CDR3 sequencing. Per the authors' processing: The analysis removed non-productive TCR sequences, trimmed reads to the CDR3 region, and retained only CDR3s that were 7 or more amino acids long. The MANAFEST web app was used to identify antigen-specific clonotypes by comparing expansion in peptide wells with expansion in reference cultures. For clones to be considered positive, expansion at FDR<0.05 versus reference and all other wells, an odds ratio above 5, and a frequency above 0.1% in two replicate wells were required. Clonotypes significantly expanded in SARS-CoV-2 spike wells and in at least one common cold coronavirus spike condition were defined as cross-reactive. Levenshtein distance calculated with the stringdist R package was used to assess CDR3 similarity, and unrooted trees were constructed with ape in R 3.6.1. The source is immuneACCESS, and TCRdb retained only in-frame sequences with V and J called. Part of the clones is not carried over; for the studies checked, unresolved V genes explain less than half of this, and the remainder is unexplained. The V and J calls and clone size come from that table; D and trimming were worked out from the DNA. Across this sample there are 65,000 to 70,000 clones, with roughly 79% seen only once. The ten most abundant clones make up approximately 0.9% of the sample.

The ViraFEST assay stimulated PBMC with viral peptide pools and then used TCR sequencing to identify antigen-specific CD4+ T cell clonotypes by expansion. After around ten days of culture, CD4+ T cells were isolated with the EasySep CD4+ T cell isolation kit. Each participant received two doses of an mRNA SARS-CoV-2 vaccine, either BNT162b2 or mRNA-1273. The absence of prior SARS-CoV-2 infection in healthy vaccine recipients was confirmed by negative nucleocapsid antibodies before and after vaccination. Some 2 million PBMC per well were cultured with approximately 10 ug/ml peptides in IMDM containing around 4.6% human AB serum, about 9.6 IU/ml IL-2 and gentamicin. On days 3 and 7, half of the culture medium was replaced with fresh IL-2-containing medium. Unless noted otherwise, every peptide stimulation condition was cultured in triplicate wells. Using Ficoll-Paque Plus gradient centrifugation, PBMC were separated from whole blood and then either used fresh or cryopreserved at -140C. The spike proteins of SARS-CoV-2 and of the common cold coronaviruses HCoV-NL63, HCoV-OC43 and HCoV-229E were spanned by overlapping peptide pools. The QIAamp micro DNA kit was used to extract genomic DNA from the cultured CD4+ T cells.

The germline V gene (reference sequence) provides CDR1 SEHNR and CDR2 FQNEAQ. Spanning cysteine to phenylalanine, the CDR3 consists of 17 amino acids. Just the 51-base CDR3 DNA is kept, in frame starting at base 1. V is pruned by 6 bases and J by 0 bases, leaving 8 bases of the junction without a gene match. On the study overall, not on this receptor specifically: The study was limited by a small number of convalescent patients, and early post-infection timepoints were lacking. Both infection-induced and vaccine-induced clones contracted markedly at late post-vaccination timepoints, which is consistent with waning T cell responses. In healthy vaccine recipients, vaccine-induced clones were almost all SARS-CoV-2 mono-reactive, with only 1 of 255 being cross-reactive with common cold coronaviruses.

This chain is built from TRBV7-9 and TRBJ2-6, with 7 central nucleotides matching TRBD1. The sequence came from a human donor who received a COVID-19 vaccine. The sample in question was CD4+ T cells from PBMCs cultured with HCoV-OC43 spike peptides, obtained after COVID-19 vaccination. This sample's cell subset or site label indicates: HCoV-OC43 spike overlapping peptide pool stimulation. In nucleotide form, the sequence is TGTGCCAGCAGTGGGGGACAGAGTCACTCTGGGGCCAACGTCCTGACTTTC. This translates into CASSGGQSHSGANVLTF.